Given below is one TCR beta chain in context. This clone was observed once. Its antigen is unknown. No per-base quality is available; no much larger clone lies one base away. TCRbeta CDR3 regions were amplified from genomic DNA by means of the immunoSEQ Assay, a bias-controlled multiplex PCR. The source study handled its data this way. The number of nucleated cells in each sample was estimated from the amplification of reference gene primers within the assay. To quantify the absolute abundance of each unique TCRbeta CDR3 rearrangement, sequence reads were collapsed and filtered. Productive Simpson clonality was computed per sample as the square root of Simpson's diversity index over productive rearrangements. Not all clones reach the TCRdb copy of this immuneACCESS table, which keeps in-frame sequences only. Checked studies attribute under half of the gap to unresolved V genes and leave the rest unexplained. V and J calls plus clone size are reproduced from that table; the DNA served to infer D and trimming. The sample contains more than 85,000 clones, 91% of them found a single time. The ten largest clonotypes hold 4.2% of the sample.

The collaborating institutions used their own protocols to collect whole blood in K2EDTA tubes. Collaborator samples were shipped for TCRbeta analysis as frozen whole blood, isolated PBMCs, or DNA extracted from either sample type. This sample stems from a study of blood T cell repertoires in COVID-19 (dated by TCRdb to 2020 to 2022). Turning to the overall study: Samples from collaborators originated in the United States, Italy and Spain and spanned both the acute and convalescent phases of COVID-19. The material from the prospective study consisted of cDNA or gDNA derived from T cells, B-cell-depleted T cells, or PBMCs. Subjects who had been exposed to COVID-19, were actively infected with it, or had recovered from it provided the deeply sampled blood TCRbeta repertoires that made up the dataset. The repertoires were made available in a free public database intended to serve as a resource for research on the immune response to SARS-CoV-2. Samples were obtained from the ongoing ImmuneRACE study (first 160 participants) and from over a thousand subjects provided by 6 global collaborators. A de-identified subject ID, COVID-19 status, age in years and sex were almost always included in the sample metadata. HLA class I and class II types, where available, came from metadata supplied by the sample provider rather than from assay-based typing.

The CDR3 runs 14 amino acids, cysteine and phenylalanine included. Only the CDR3 part of the read is kept: 42 bases, read in frame from the first base. V and J lose 3 bases and 4 bases, and a span of 10 bases separates them. Via the germline V gene (reference sequence), CDR1 is MNHEY and CDR2 SMNVEV. What the study reported, not specific to this receptor: Clinical and demographic metadata were provided uncurated, with the amount varying by source and participant.

The sequence came from a man between 18 and 29 years old with acute or convalescent COVID-19. Sequencing was performed on peripheral blood. The rearranged segments are TRBV27 and TRBJ2-1; the D gene is perhaps TRBD1, on 6 matching bases. CDR3 protein: CASSFKQGYNEQFF. The bases are TGTGCCAGCAGTTTTAAACAGGGATACAATGAGCAGTTCTTC.